Listed below are T cell receptor beta chains from one sample, sequenced in a study of T cell repertoires in cytomegalovirus infection. These receptors have no known antigen. MiXCR, applied by TCRdb to the reads, yields one record per CDR3 protein. Found here are more than 110,000 distinct CDR3 sequences, roughly 32% of them singletons; the top ten hold around 50%. Sequencing was performed on CD8+ T cells from cultured PBMCs, taken from culture after CMV antigen stimulation. The origin of the receptors is a human donor in good health (CMV status not recorded). Some clones in this sample may be carry-over from other donors' samples. The CDR3 runs from the conserved cysteine through the conserved F or W. Each record gives: clone size, D gene, V gene, J gene, CDR3 DNA, CDR3 protein. D genes are given only for firm matches. Some rows have no size entry. The others give once, few or many, or a class for an expanded clone.

>.|.|TRBV20-1|TRBJ1-1
TGCAGTGCTTGGGGTGGGTTGTTTACTCGTTCCACTGAAGCTTTCTTT
CSAWGGLFTRSTEAFF
>few|.|TRBV27|TRBJ1-1
TGTGCCAGCAGTTTATCGTTGGGAAGGGGGAACACTGAAGCTTTCTTT
CASSLSLGRGNTEAFF
>many|TRBD2|TRBV7-2|TRBJ2-1
TGTGCCAGCAGCTTAAGCGGGGGCCTCCCTACCGATGAGCAGTTCTTC
CASSLSGGLPTDEQFF
>.|.|TRBV7-2|TRBJ1-2
TGTGCCAGCAGCCAAAGGGGTGGCGGGAGCTATGGCTACACCTTC
CASSQRGGGSYGYTF
>few|.|TRBV6-6|TRBJ1-2
TGTGCCAGCAGTTACCCTCTGGGGGGGCACTATGGCTACACCTTC
CASSYPLGGHYGYTF
>many|TRBD2|TRBV7-9|TRBJ2-1
TGTGCCAGCAGCGAAGAGCGGGGGGGTCGCAATGAGCAGTTCTTC
CASSEERGGRNEQFF
>.|TRBD1|TRBV7-3|TRBJ1-6
TGTGCCAGCAGCTTAGGACAGGGGGCCAATTCACCCCTCCACTTT
CASSLGQGANSPLHF
>many|TRBD2|TRBV7-8|TRBJ2-1
TGTGCCAGCAGCGTCCTTAGCGGGGGGGCCTACAATGAGCAGTTCTTC
CASSVLSGGAYNEQFF
>many|.|TRBV7-2|TRBJ1-2
TGTGCCAGCAGCTTAGCGAGCAGCAAAGGCTACACCTTC
CASSLASSKGYTF
>.|.|TRBV7-9|TRBJ1-1
TGTGCCAGCAGCCCCCTATTCGGGGAGGACACTGAAGCTTTCTTT
CASSPLFGEDTEAFF
>.|.|TRBV27|TRBJ2-7
TGTGCCAGCAGTTTGACAGGAAACTACGAGCAGTACTTC
CASSLTGNYEQYF
>few|TRBD1|TRBV5-5|TRBJ1-5
TGTGCCAGCAGACAGGACAGGGCCAGCAATCAGCCCCAGCATTTT
CASRQDRASNQPQHF
>many|TRBD2|TRBV7-6|TRBJ2-1
TGTGCCAGCAGCACGGGACTAGAGTGGTATGAGCAGTTCTTC
CASSTGLEWYEQFF
>few|.|TRBV7-6|TRBJ2-7
TGTGCCAGCAGCTTAGCCGACCAGGGGCGATCCTACGAGCAGTACTTC
CASSLADQGRSYEQYF
>.|TRBD1|TRBV12-3/TRBV12-4|TRBJ1-2
TGTGCCAGCAGTTTAGACAGGGGCTATGGCTACACCTTC
CASSLDRGYGYTF
>.|TRBD1|TRBV4-1|TRBJ2-7
TGCGCCAGCAGCCACAATGGACAGGGTTCCTACGAGCAGTACTTC
CASSHNGQGSYEQYF
>few|TRBD1|TRBV7-9|TRBJ2-2
TGTGCCAGCAGCTACCGGACAGGGCCGAACATCGGGGAGCTGTTTTTT
CASSYRTGPNIGELFF
>.|.|TRBV4-1|TRBJ1-1
TGCGCCAGCAGCCAAGATCAGGGATGGAACACTGAAGCTTTCTTT
CASSQDQGWNTEAFF
>.|TRBD2|TRBV5-1|TRBJ2-5
TGCGCCAGCAGCCACCCCGGGGGGACCCAAGAGACCCAGTACTTC
CASSHPGGTQETQYF
>.|TRBD1|TRBV5-1|TRBJ1-2
TGCGCCAGCAGCCCACTGACAGGGAAAGGTGGCTACACCTTC
CASSPLTGKGGYTF
>.|.|TRBV24-1|TRBJ2-2
TGTGCCGACCGCCAGCCAGACGAACGCACCGGGGAGCTGTTTTTT
CADRQPDERTGELFF
>once|.|TRBV29-1|TRBJ2-2
TGCAGCGTTGAAAAGAACACCGGGGAGCTGTTTTTT
CSVEKNTGELFF
>many|.|TRBV4-1|TRBJ1-5
TGCGCCAGCAGCCAAACAGAGTTCAATCAGCCCCAGCATTTT
CASSQTEFNQPQHF
>.|.|TRBV27|TRBJ2-2
TGTGCCAGCAGTCCGTTTGGCTCGGCCCAGACCGGGGAGCTGTTTTTT
CASSPFGSAQTGELFF
>few|.|TRBV19|TRBJ1-5
TGTGCCAGTATGGGTATACCCGGAGGAGGTCAGCCCCAGCATTTT
CASMGIPGGGQPQHF
>few|.|TRBV28|TRBJ2-7
TGTGCCATTGTTGGCGGGGACTCCTACGAGCAGTACTTC
CAIVGGDSYEQYF
>many|TRBD2|TRBV5-1|TRBJ2-5
TGCGCCAGCAGCTTGGAAGGGACTAGAGGTTGGCGAGAGACCCAGTACTTC
CASSLEGTRGWRETQYF
>.|TRBD2|TRBV28|TRBJ2-2
TGTGCCTCAAATAGCGGGGGAGCGGGCTTCACCGGGGAGCTGTTTTTT
CASNSGGAGFTGELFF
>.|.|TRBV7-3|TRBJ2-2
TGTGCCAGCAGCTTATACCAGGGCACCGGGGAGCTGTTTTTT
CASSLYQGTGELFF
>.|.|TRBV7-9|TRBJ1-1
TGTGCCAGCAGTTCCCTAGGAGGAGGGCCGGGGAACACTGAAGCTTTCTTT
CASSSLGGGPGNTEAFF
>.|.|TRBV11-2|TRBJ2-1
TGTGCCAGCAGCTTAGGTGTAGTCAATGAGCAGTTCTTC
CASSLGVVNEQFF
>few|.|TRBV4-1|TRBJ1-2
TGCGCCAGCAGCCAAGTTACGGCGGACTATGGCTACACCTTC
CASSQVTADYGYTF
>once|.|TRBV4-1|TRBJ2-1
TGCGCCAGCAGCCAACCACCGGAGTGGGAGCAGTTCTTC
CASSQPPEWEQFF
>.|TRBD1|TRBV14|TRBJ1-2
TGTGCCAGCAGCCAAGATGACAGGGCCAATGGCTACACCTTC
CASSQDDRANGYTF
>.|.|TRBV25-1|TRBJ2-5
TGTGCCAGCAGTGAAGCAGAGACCCAGTACTTC
CASSEAETQYF
>.|TRBD1|TRBV2|TRBJ2-5
TGTGCCAGTAACCCGGGACAGCAAGAGACCCAGTACTTC
CASNPGQQETQYF
>once|.|TRBV7-9|TRBJ2-7
TGTGCCAGCAGCTTAGGGTATGATGGCAGGGAAGAGCAGTACTTC
CASSLGYDGREEQYF